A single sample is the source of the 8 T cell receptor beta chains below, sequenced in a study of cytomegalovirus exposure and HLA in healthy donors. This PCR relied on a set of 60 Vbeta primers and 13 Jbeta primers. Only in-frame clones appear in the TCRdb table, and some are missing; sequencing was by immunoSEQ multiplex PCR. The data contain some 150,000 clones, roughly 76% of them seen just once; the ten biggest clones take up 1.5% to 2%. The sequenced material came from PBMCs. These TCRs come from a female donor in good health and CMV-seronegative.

The CDR3 sequence: CASSTGGGYTF. The CDR3 DNA reads TGTGCCAGTAGTACAGGAGGTGGCTACACCTTC. The chain combines TRBV19 with TRBJ1-2; D is ambiguous. The CDR3 consists of 11 residues. Trimming took off 4 bases at V and 7 bases at J, with 7 bases between the two ends. CDR1 is LNHDA and CDR2 is SQIVND in the germline V gene (reference sequence). The full variable domain, its missing parts supplied by reference TRBV19 and TRBJ1-2, is DGGITQSPKYLFRKEGQNVTLSCEQNLNHDAMYWYRQDPGQGLRLIYYSQIVNDFQKGDIAEGYSVSREKKESFPLTVTSAQKNPTAFYLCASSTGGGYTFGSGTRLTVV.

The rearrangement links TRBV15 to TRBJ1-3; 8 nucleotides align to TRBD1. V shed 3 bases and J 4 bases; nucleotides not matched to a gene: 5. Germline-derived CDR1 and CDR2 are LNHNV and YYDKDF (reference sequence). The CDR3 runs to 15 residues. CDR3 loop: CATSRDRARGNTIYF. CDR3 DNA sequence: TGTGCCACCAGCAGGGACAGGGCGAGGGGAAACACCATATATTTT.

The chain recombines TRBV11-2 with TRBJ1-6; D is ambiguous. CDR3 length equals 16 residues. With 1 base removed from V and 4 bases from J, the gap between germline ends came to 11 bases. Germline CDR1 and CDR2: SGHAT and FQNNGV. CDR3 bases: TGTGCCAGCAGCTTAGGGTGGGCAGGATATAATTCACCCCTCCACTTT. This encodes CASSLGWAGYNSPLHF.

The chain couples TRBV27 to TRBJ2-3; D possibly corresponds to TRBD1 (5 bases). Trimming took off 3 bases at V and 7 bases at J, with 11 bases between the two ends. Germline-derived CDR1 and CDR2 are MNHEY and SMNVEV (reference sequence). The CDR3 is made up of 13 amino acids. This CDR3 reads CASSFRGQNTQYF. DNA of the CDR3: TGTGCCAGCAGTTTTAGGGGTCAGAATACGCAGTATTTT.

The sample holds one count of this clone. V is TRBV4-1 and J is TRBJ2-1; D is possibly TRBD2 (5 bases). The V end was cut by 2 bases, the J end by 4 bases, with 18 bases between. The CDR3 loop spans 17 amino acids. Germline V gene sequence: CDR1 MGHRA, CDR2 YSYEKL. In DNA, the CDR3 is TGCGCCAGCAGCCAACCCCCTGGGAGTGGGGAGTACAATGAGCAGTTCTTC. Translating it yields CASSQPPGSGEYNEQFF.

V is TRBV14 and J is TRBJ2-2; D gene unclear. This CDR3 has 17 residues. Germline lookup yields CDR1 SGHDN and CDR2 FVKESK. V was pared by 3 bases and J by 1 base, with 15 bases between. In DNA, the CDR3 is TGTGCCAGCAGCCAGGTCGAGGCGGAATTGAACACCGGGGAGCTGTTTTTT. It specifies CASSQVEAELNTGELFF. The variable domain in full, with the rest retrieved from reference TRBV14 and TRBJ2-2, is EAGVTQFPSHSVIEKGQTVTLRCDPISGHDNLYWYRRVMGKEIKFLLHFVKESKQDESGMPNNRFLAERTGGTYSTLKVQPAELEDSGVYFCASSQVEAELNTGELFFGEGSRLTVL.

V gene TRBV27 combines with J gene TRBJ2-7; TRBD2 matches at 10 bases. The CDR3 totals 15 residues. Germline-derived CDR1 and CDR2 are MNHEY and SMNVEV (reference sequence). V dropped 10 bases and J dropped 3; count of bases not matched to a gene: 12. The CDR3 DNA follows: TGTGCCACCGAATCTAGCGGGAGCCTAAGCTACGAGCAGTACTTC. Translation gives CATESSGSLSYEQYF.

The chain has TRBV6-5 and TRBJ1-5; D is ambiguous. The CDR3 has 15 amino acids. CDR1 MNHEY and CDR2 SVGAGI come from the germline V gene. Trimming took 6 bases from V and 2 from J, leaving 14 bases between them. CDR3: CASRGGLLGNQPQHF. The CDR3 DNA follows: TGTGCCAGCAGGGGAGGGTTGTTGGGCAATCAGCCCCAGCATTTT.